These T cell receptor beta chains were read from a single sample in a study of CD8 T cells in Susac syndrome. TCRdb re-called the immunoSEQ multiplex PCR reads with MiXCR, one entry per CDR3 protein. The data contain hundreds of thousands of distinct CDR3 sequences, 85% to 95% of them singletons. Sequenced sample: CD4+ T cells from PBMCs. All receptors come from a human donor with multiple sclerosis. Each CDR3 is given with its conserved first and last residue. D genes are given only for firm matches. Expanded clones get a size class; other rows say once, few or many, or leave the size out.

j_call | v_call | clone_size | d_call | cdr3_nt | cdr3_aa
TRBJ1-2 | TRBV30 | . | . | TGTGCCTGGAACAGACTGATCTATGGCTACACCTTC | CAWNRLIYGYTF
TRBJ2-3 | TRBV24-1 | . | TRBD1 | TGTGCCACCAGTGATCGACAGGGGGGCACAGATACGCAGTATTTT | CATSDRQGGTDTQYF
TRBJ2-2 | TRBV12-3/TRBV12-4 | . | . | TGTGCCAGCAGTCCCGTCTCTCGAACAGACACCGGGGAGCTGTTTTTT | CASSPVSRTDTGELFF
TRBJ2-4 | TRBV27 | . | . | TGTGCCAGCAGTTTTACCAAAGGAGGCATTCAGTACTTC | CASSFTKGGIQYF
TRBJ1-4 | TRBV20-1 | . | . | TGCAGTGCGGAGGGGCAGGGTGGCGCAACTAATGAAAAACTGTTTTTT | CSAEGQGGATNEKLFF
TRBJ2-5 | TRBV6-5 | . | TRBD2 | TGTGCCAGCAGACCCGTGACTAGCGGGGGGTCCCACTTC | CASRPVTSGGSHF
TRBJ2-7 | TRBV5-6 | . | TRBD1 | TGTGCCAGCAGCTCCGGGACAGGGCAAAGGGAGCAGTACTTC | CASSSGTGQREQYF
TRBJ1-5 | TRBV19 | . | . | TGTGCCAGTAGTATACCGGACAGACGCAATCAGCCCCAGCATTTT | CASSIPDRRNQPQHF
TRBJ2-5 | TRBV11-1 | . | TRBD2 | TGTGCCAGCAGCCCTTCTGGTAGCGGGGGAGACCACCAAGAGACCCAGTACTTC | CASSPSGSGGDHQETQYF
TRBJ2-3 | TRBV7-2 | . | TRBD2 | TGTGCCAGCAGCCGCCAGCGGGGCAGCACAGATACGCAGTATTTT | CASSRQRGSTDTQYF
TRBJ2-7 | TRBV6-5 | . | TRBD1 | TGTGCCAGCGCCAACGGGGGACAGGGGGCCTACGAGCAGTACTTC | CASANGGQGAYEQYF
TRBJ2-7 | TRBV29-1 | few | TRBD1 | TGCAGCGTTTCCACCGGGACAGGGTCCTACGAGCAGTACTTC | CSVSTGTGSYEQYF